This T cell receptor (beta chain) appears in the sequencing data of a study of blood T cells in healthy people across ages. Study-level information: About one barcoded beta molecule per two T cells was the capture yield of template switching.

Primed by a sample-barcoded 5' primer and a J-beta primer mix, a second PCR proceeded for about 7 to 11 cycles. MiXCR, run by TCRdb on the 5' RACE reads, gives a single entry per CDR3 protein. The repertoire holds approximately 880,000 distinct CDR3 sequences, roughly 48% seen once, with under 15% in the top ten. The specimen sequenced was blood. The sequence was obtained from a man aged 25 to 45 in good health.

As DNA, the CDR3 is TGTGCCAGCAGTACAGGGTTCGGGGATACGCAGTATTTT. Its protein product is CASSTGFGDTQYF. This sequence joins TRBV2 and TRBJ2-3, with D possibly being TRBD1 (6 bases). Trimming removed 5 bases from V and 6 bases from J, with 12 bases in between. The germline CDR1 and CDR2 sequences are SNHLY and FYNNEI. This CDR3 has 13 residues. The variable domain in full, with the rest retrieved from reference TRBV2 and TRBJ2-3, is EPEVTQTPSHQVTQMGQEVILRCVPISNHLYFYWYRQILGQKVEFLVSFYNNEISEKSEIFDDQFSVERPDGSNFTLKIRSTKLEDSAMYFCASSTGFGDTQYFGPGTRLTVL.